Described below is a single TCR beta chain sequence and its context. What it binds is unknown. This specimen comes from a study of response to subunit inactivated influenza vaccine. TCRdb fed the RT-PCR reads into MiXCR, producing one record per CDR3 protein. The table lists approximately 700,000 distinct CDR3 sequences, around a sixth of them singletons. V lost 0 bases and J lost 8, with 12 bases in between. The CDR3 covers 14 residues. Germline CDR1 SGDLS, CDR2 YYNGEE. General study findings and limits: A suggestion made by the authors is that each seasonal influenza vaccination recruits few new T cells.

The chain links TRBV9 to TRBJ2-1; D may match TRBD1 or TRBD2 (7 bases each). The sample consisted of PBMCs from blood, taken 12 days after vaccination. The receptor was derived from a man in his fifties who received an inactivated influenza vaccine. CDR3 coding DNA: TGTGCCAGCAGCGTAGGTTCAGGGGGGGATGAGCAGTTCTTC. Translation gives CASSVGSGGDEQFF. The full variable domain, with the rest looked up from reference TRBV9 and TRBJ2-1, is DSGVTQTPKHLITATGQRVTLRCSPRSGDLSVYWYQQSLDQGLQFLIQYYNGEERAKGNILERFSAQQFPDLHSELNLSSLELGDSALYFCASSVGSGGDEQFFGPGTRLTVL.